These 14 T cell receptor beta chains came from one sample sequenced in a study of spatial heterogeneity in lung cancer (dated 2019 in TCRdb). In light of the paper, this sample's time point label describes: sample taken at primary tumor resection. Whole RNA extracted from tumor and nontumor lung tissue, or from cryopreserved PBMC samples, was used for TCR sequencing without cell sorting. The library was obtained by 5' RACE. The sequencing machine was a NextSeq 500. TCRdb reprocessed the public reads (quality trimming at Q25 with fastp, clone calling with MiXCR) and kept in-frame beta chains. Every entry covers one CDR3 protein and lists the most common genes and DNA from its rows. The sample has just under 1,500 distinct CDR3 sequences on record, roughly 7.7% of them singletons. The ten largest account for more than 9% of the sample. Sample: normal lung tissue next to the tumor, taken at surgery. These receptors came from a female donor with early-stage non-small cell lung cancer.

This clonotype appeared many times. The library was designed around alpha chains, so this beta chain is a stray read whose abundance carries little weight. The J gene is TRBJ1-5, the V gene TRBV20-1; tentative D call: TRBD1 (5 bases). Trimming removed 5 bases at V and 0 bases at J, with 14 bases between. Germline V lookup: CDR1 DFQATT, CDR2 SNEGSKA (reference sequence). The CDR3 sequence is 15 residues long. The DNA for the CDR3 is TGCAGTGCTTATATCTTGGGGCGTAGCAATCAGCCCCAGCATTTT. It translates to CSAYILGRSNQPQHF.

This clonotype was observed a few times. At one of its ends the junction is not consistent with the germline gene, which may arise from a read error. A library prepared for alpha chains yielded this beta chain as an off-target read; its size is of little meaning. The chain employs TRBV9 and TRBJ1-4; tentatively, D is TRBD1 (5 bases). CDR3 size: 16 residues. Germline V CDR1 and CDR2: SGDLS, YYNGEE. The CDR3 bases are TGTGTCAGCAGCGTAGGGGCAGCCGATTCTAATGAAAAACTGTTTTTT. Amino acids: CVSSVGAADSNEKLFF.

This clonotype rates as medium-sized. With the library built for alpha chains, this beta chain is off target and its frequency is not meaningful. This chain connects TRBV29-1 to TRBJ2-1; D may be TRBD2 (6 bases). This CDR3 contains 16 residues. The V gene lost 2 bases and the J gene lost 0 bases, with 14 bases spanning the gap. Germline CDR1 is SQVTM and CDR2 is ANQGSEA. The CDR3 protein is CSVESVISGSYNEQFF. CDR3 nucleotides: TGCAGCGTTGAAAGCGTGATTAGCGGCTCCTACAATGAGCAGTTCTTC.

This clonotype was observed at least ten times. This beta chain is an off-target read within a library intended for alpha chains, so its frequency means little. The CDR3 region has the DNA TGTGCCAGCAGTTTAGTCCGAGGGGGCACAGATACGCAGTATTTT. Translation: CASSLVRGGTDTQYF. The chain carries TRBV28 and TRBJ2-3; perhaps D is TRBD1 or TRBD2 (5 bases each). V dropped 2 bases and J dropped 1 base, with 10 bases sitting between them. Germline assignment: CDR1 MDHEN and CDR2 SYDVKM. The CDR3 has 15 residues.

This clonotype rates as large. For a library built for alpha chains, this beta chain is a stray read; little rests on its size. The rearrangement joins TRBV30 to TRBJ2-1; TRBD2 matches 9 bases. Germline assignment: CDR1 GTSNPN and CDR2 SVGIG (reference sequence). J was trimmed by 8 bases and V by 1 base; bases with no gene match: 0. The CDR3 is 12 amino acids. The DNA for the CDR3 is TGTGCCTGGAGTGGGACTAGCGATGAGCAGTTCTTC. As protein: CAWSGTSDEQFF.

By its share, this clonotype is medium-sized. Being off target in a library aimed at alpha chains, this beta chain has a size of little meaning. The chain recombines TRBV25-1 with TRBJ2-7; no reliable D call. The germline V and J ends were trimmed by 8 bases and 3 bases, with 8 bases remaining between them. This CDR3 contains 11 residues. Per the germline V gene, CDR1 is MGHDK and CDR2 is SYGVNS. The CDR3 DNA reads TGTGCCAGCGGCTCGTTCTACGAGCAGTACTTC. The encoded protein is CASGSFYEQYF.

This clonotype is judged large. Being off target in a library aimed at alpha chains, this beta chain has a size of little meaning. The V call is TRBV7-6, the J call TRBJ2-1; TRBD2 might be the D (7 bases). In germline, CDR1 is SGHVS, CDR2 FNYEAQ. V shed 5 bases and J shed 0 bases, with 20 bases lying between them. The CDR3 runs to 18 residues. The CDR3 reads CASSLHGAGASSYNEQFF. The CDR3, as DNA: TGTGCCAGCAGCCTCCATGGTGCGGGGGCCAGCTCCTACAATGAGCAGTTCTTC.

This clonotype was found many times. This beta chain came through as a stray read in a library set up for alpha chains, and its size says little. V is TRBV20-1 and J is TRBJ1-5; TRBD1 agrees at 9 bases. The CDR3 runs to 15 residues. Per germline, CDR1 DFQATT and CDR2 SNEGSKA (reference sequence). J was trimmed by 3 bases and V by 5 bases; bases with no gene match: 8. DNA of the CDR3: TGCAGTGCTCCGCGGACAGGGGATTTCAATCAGCCCCAGCATTTT. This gives the protein CSAPRTGDFNQPQHF.

This clonotype was seen repeatedly, ten times or more. This beta chain is a stray read from a library made for alpha chains; its abundance is not meaningful. The chain links TRBV27 to TRBJ2-1; possibly TRBD1 or TRBD2 for D (5 bases each). Trimming stripped 5 bases from V and 6 bases from J, with 17 bases between. The CDR3 is made up of 15 amino acids. Germline V gene lookup returns CDR1 MNHEY and CDR2 SMNVEV (reference sequence). CDR3 loop: CASSTFLGAGNEQFF. The CDR3 DNA sequence: TGTGCCAGCAGTACATTCCTAGGGGCGGGCAATGAGCAGTTCTTC.

By frequency in the sample, this clonotype is medium-sized (0.01 to 0.1%). This beta chain appears as a stray read in a library generated for alpha chains; its size is not informative. This chain uses TRBV27 with TRBJ2-4; D gene uncertain. The CDR3 contains 13 residues. Germline CDR1 and CDR2: MNHEY and SMNVEV (reference sequence). Trimming stripped 3 bases from V and 5 bases from J, with 8 bases between. DNA of the CDR3: TGTGCCAGCAGTTTTCTCAACCAAAACATTCAGTACTTC. Translation gives CASSFLNQNIQYF.

By share, this clonotype counts as large. This beta chain came through as a stray read in a library set up for alpha chains, and its size says little. The chain couples TRBV20-1 to TRBJ2-1; D gene ambiguous. The CDR3 length is 12 residues. Germline CDR1 reads DFQATT; CDR2 reads SNEGSKA (reference sequence). V gave up 0 bases and J gave up 7 bases, with 7 bases separating them. The CDR3 protein is CSAREGWNEQFF. DNA of the CDR3: TGCAGTGCTAGAGAGGGGTGGAATGAGCAGTTCTTC.

This clonotype came up many times. Since it is a stray read in a library aimed at alpha chains, this beta chain has a size that is not meaningful. The V gene is TRBV7-9, the J gene TRBJ2-5, with D perhaps matching TRBD1 (5 bases). Germline V CDR1 and CDR2: SEHNR, FQNEAQ (reference sequence). CDR3 length: 14 residues. Between the trimmed V and J ends, which lost 2 bases and 3 bases, there was a span of 10 bases. The CDR3 protein is CASSLQGWEETQYF. CDR3 nucleotides: TGTGCCAGCAGCTTACAGGGTTGGGAAGAGACCCAGTACTTC.

This clonotype rates as medium-sized. In a library made to pick up alpha chains, this beta chain is a stray read with a size that means little. The gene calls are TRBV29-1 and TRBJ2-3; no definite D call. The V gene's germline CDR1 is SQVTM and CDR2 ANQGSEA. V was clipped by 0 bases and J by 0 bases, with 19 bases between them. The CDR3 extends over 18 amino acids. This CDR3 is CSVEEGPVGPLSTDTQYF. The CDR3 DNA follows: TGCAGCGTTGAAGAGGGCCCTGTCGGACCGCTTAGCACAGATACGCAGTATTTT.

Within the sample, this clonotype is medium-sized. For a library built for alpha chains, this beta chain is a stray read; little rests on its size. In DNA form, the CDR3 reads TGCGCCAGCAGCTCCTCGACTAGCGGGAGCACAGATACGCAGTATTTT. Protein: CASSSSTSGSTDTQYF. The chain recombines TRBV5-1 with TRBJ2-3; 10 bases align to TRBD2. The CDR3 loop spans 16 amino acids. Germline V lookup: CDR1 SGHRS, CDR2 YFSETQ. With 3 bases clipped from V and 0 bases from J, the junction kept 4 bases outside the gene matches. Looking up the rest from reference TRBV5-1 and TRBJ2-3 gives the full variable domain: KAGVTQTPRYLIKTRGQQVTLSCSPISGHRSVSWYQQTPGQGLQFLFEYFSETQRNKGNFPGRFSGRQFSNSRSEMNVSTLELGDSALYLCASSSSTSGSTDTQYFGPGTRLTVL.